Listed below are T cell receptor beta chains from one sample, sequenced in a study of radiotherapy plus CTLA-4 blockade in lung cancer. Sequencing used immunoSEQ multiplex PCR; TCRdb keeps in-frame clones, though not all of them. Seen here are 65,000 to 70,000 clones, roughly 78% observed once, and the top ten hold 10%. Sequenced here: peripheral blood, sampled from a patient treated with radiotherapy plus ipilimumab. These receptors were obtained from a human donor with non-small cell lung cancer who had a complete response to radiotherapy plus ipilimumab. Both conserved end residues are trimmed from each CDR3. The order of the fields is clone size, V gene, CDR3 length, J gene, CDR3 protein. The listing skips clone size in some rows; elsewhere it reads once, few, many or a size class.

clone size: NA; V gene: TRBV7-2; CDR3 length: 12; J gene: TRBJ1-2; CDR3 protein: ASSKTGENYGYT
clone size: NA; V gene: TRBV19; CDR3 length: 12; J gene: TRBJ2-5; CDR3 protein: ASSLGTGSETQY
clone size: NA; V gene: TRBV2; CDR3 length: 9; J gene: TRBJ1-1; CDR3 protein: ASKTNTEAF
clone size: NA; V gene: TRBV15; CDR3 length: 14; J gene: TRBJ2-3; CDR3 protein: ATSSPPSVAPDTQY
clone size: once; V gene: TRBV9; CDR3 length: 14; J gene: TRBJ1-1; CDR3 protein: ASSPPVRVVNTEAF
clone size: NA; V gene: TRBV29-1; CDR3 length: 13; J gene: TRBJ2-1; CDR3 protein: SVPRSSGWNNEQF
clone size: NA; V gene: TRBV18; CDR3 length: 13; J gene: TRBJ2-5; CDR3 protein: ASSTPSERQETQY
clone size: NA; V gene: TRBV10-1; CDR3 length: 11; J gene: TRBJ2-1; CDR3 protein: ASSETGRNEQF
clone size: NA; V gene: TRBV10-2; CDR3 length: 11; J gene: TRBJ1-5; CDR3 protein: ASRGQRNQPQH
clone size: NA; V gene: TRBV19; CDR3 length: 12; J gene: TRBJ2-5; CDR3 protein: ASSKGSVQETQY
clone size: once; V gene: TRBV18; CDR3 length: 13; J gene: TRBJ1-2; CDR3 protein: ASSPLDRGRYGYT
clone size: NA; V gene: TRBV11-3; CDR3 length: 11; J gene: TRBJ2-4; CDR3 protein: ASSVGVKNIQY
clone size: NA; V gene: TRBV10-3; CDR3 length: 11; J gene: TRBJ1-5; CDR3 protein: AIKRDPKGPQH
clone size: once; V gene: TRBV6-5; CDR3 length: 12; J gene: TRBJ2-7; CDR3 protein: ASSYSRGGSEQY
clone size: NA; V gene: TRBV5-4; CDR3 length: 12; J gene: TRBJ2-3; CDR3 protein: ASSLGVGTDTQY
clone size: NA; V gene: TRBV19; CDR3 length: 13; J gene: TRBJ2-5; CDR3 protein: ASSSGQGAGETQY
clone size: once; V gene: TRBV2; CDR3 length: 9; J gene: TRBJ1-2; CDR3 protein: ASREEGGYT
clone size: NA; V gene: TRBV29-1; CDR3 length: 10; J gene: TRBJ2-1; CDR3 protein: SAFSGVGEQF
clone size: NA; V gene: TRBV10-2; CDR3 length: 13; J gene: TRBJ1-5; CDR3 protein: ASKSKPDSNQPQH
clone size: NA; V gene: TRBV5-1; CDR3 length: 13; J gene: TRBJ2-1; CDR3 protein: ASTPSGAVGNEQF
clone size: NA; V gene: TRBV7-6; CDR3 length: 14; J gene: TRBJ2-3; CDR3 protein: ASSGGLAGITDTQY
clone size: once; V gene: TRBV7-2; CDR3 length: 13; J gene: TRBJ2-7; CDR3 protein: ASSLARGGAYEQY
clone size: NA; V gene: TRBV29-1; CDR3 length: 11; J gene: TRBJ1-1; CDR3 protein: SDYRIMNTEAF
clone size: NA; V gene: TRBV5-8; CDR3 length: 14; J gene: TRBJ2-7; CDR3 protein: ASSLAGTGPTYEQY
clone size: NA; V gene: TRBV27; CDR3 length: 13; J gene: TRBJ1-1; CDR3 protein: ASRRGGIGETEAF
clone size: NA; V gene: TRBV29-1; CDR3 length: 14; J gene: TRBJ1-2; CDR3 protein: SANPPRGRGDYGYT
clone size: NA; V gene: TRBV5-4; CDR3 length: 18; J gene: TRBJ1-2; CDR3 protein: ASSLWGPGQANLRDYGYT
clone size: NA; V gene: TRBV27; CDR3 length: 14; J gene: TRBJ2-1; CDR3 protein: ASSLGLAGGLGEQF
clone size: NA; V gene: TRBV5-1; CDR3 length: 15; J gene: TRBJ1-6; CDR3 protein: ASSLVIGGQQNSPLH
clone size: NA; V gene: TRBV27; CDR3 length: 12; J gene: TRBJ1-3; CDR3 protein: ASRDRAAKNTIY
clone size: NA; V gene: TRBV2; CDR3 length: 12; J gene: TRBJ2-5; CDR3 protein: ASTQNIKGETQY
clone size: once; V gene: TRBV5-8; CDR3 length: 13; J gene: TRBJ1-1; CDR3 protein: ASSPLLGGLAEAF
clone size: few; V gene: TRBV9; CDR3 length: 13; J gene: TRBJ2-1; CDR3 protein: ASSVAGTGHNEQF
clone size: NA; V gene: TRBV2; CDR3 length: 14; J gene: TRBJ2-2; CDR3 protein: ATSPGAGVHTGELF
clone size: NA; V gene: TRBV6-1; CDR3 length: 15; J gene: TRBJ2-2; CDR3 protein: ASSDWGGGIWAGELF
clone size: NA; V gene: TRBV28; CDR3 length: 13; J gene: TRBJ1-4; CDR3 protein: ASSSPGQYNEKLF
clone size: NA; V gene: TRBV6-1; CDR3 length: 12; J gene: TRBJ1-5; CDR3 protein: ASSEGDPGQPQH
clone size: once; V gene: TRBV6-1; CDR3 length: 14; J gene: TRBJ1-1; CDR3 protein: ASSESDTGGPFKAF
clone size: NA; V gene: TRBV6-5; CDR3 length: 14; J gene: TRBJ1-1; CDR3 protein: ASSYGDGRLYSEAF
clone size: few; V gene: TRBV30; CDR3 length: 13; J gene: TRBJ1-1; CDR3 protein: AWTQQGAGNTEAF
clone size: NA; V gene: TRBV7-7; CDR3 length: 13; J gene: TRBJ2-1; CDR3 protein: ASSLGSGSYNEQF
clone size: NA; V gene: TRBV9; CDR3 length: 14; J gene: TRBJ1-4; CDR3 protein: ASSVAEGGEGEKLF
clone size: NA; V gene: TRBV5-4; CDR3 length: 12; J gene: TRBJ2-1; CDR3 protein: ASSPPEEGREQF
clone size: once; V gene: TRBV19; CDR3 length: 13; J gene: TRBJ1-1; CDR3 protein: ASSILWQGGAEAF
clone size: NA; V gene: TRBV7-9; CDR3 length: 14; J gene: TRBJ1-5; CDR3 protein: ASSPTGTGLNQPQH
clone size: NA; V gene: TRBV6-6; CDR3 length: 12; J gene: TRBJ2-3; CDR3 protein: ASSGQDSTDTQY
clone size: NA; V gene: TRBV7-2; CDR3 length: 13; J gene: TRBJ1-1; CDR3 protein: ASSLVGGGDTEAF
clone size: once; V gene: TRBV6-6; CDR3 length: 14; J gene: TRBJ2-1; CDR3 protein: ASLITRTGVYNEQF
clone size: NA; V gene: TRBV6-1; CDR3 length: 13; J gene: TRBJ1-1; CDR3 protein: ASSLGLLRTTEAF
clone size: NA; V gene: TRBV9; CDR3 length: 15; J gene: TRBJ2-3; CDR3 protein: ASSVAETRGFTDTQY
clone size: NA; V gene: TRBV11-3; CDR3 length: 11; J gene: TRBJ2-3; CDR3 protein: ASSGTGTSAQY
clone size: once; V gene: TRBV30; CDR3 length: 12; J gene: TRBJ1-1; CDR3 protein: AWSVGQLNTEAF
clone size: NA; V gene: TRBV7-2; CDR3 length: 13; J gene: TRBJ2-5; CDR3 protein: ASSFSGGGQETQY
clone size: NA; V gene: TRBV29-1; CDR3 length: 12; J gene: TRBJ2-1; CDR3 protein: SVDGPFQGVEQF
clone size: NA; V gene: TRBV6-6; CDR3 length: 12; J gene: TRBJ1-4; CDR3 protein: ASSPDGVNEKLF
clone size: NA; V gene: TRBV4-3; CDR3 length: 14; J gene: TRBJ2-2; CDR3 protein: ASSQGIGESTGELF
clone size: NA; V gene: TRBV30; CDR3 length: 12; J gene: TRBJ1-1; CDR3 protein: AWSPGTVNTEAF
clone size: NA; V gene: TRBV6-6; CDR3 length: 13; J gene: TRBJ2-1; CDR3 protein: ASSYDGGLSNEQF